These 32 T cell receptor beta chains share one sample of origin, sequenced in a study of response to subunit inactivated influenza vaccine. TCRdb passed the RT-PCR reads through MiXCR, listing each CDR3 protein once. The sample records roughly 570,000 distinct CDR3 sequences, over 10% being singletons. The sequencing used PBMCs from blood, collected 45 days after vaccination. The origin of the receptors is a man in his fifties or sixties who received an inactivated influenza vaccine.

This rearrangement joins TRBV20-1 to TRBJ1-1, with D unclear. The CDR3 spans 13 residues. Per germline, CDR1 DFQATT and CDR2 SNEGSKA (reference sequence). Trimming removed 6 bases at V and 0 bases at J, with 11 bases between. The CDR3 DNA sequence: TGCAGTGCCCTTGGAGTATTGAACACTGAAGCTTTCTTT. Translation: CSALGVLNTEAFF.

V and J are TRBV6-2 or TRBV6-3 and TRBJ2-7, with D hard to call. This CDR3 is built from 14 residues. Germline CDR1 and CDR2: MNHEY and SVGEGT. Trimming shortened V by 5 bases and J by 0 bases, and 11 bases separated the two germline ends. This CDR3 is CASSGMGSSYEQYF. The CDR3 region has the DNA TGTGCCAGCAGTGGGATGGGGTCCTCCTACGAGCAGTACTTC.

A few counts support this clonotype. The chain couples TRBV5-6 to TRBJ2-2; tentatively, D is TRBD1 or TRBD2 (5 bases each). The CDR3 has 16 amino acids. Germline loops: CDR1 SGHDT, CDR2 YYEEEE. V was clipped by 0 bases and J by 5 bases, with 14 bases between them. Here the CDR3 reads CASSLDPGRGTGELFF. The CDR3 DNA follows: TGTGCCAGCAGCTTGGACCCGGGGCGCGGGACCGGGGAGCTGTTTTTT.

This clonotype was detected only a few times. A much bigger clone sits one base away, suggesting this may be a read error. V usage is TRBV5-1 and J usage is TRBJ1-1; tentatively, D is TRBD1 (5 bases). The CDR3 consists of 15 residues. Trimming removed 0 bases from V and 0 bases from J, with 9 bases in between. Per germline, CDR1 SGHRS and CDR2 YFSETQ. CDR3 sequence (DNA): TGCGCCAGCAGCTTGGGGGAGGGGATGAACACTGAAGCTTTCTTT. It translates to CASSLGEGMNTEAFF. Drawing the rest from reference TRBV5-1 and TRBJ1-1, the complete variable domain is KAGVTQTPRYLIKTRGQQVTLSCSPISGHRSVSWYQQTPGQGLQFLFEYFSETQRNKGNFPGRFSGRQFSNSRSEMNVSTLELGDSALYLCASSLGEGMNTEAFFGQGTRLTVV.

The rearrangement links TRBV13 to TRBJ2-2, with 12 nucleotides matching TRBD2. V dropped 5 bases and J dropped 3; count of bases not matched to a gene: 4. The CDR3 has 16 residues. CDR1 PRHDT and CDR2 FYEKMQ come from the germline V gene (reference sequence). CDR3 region: CASSPGLAGYTGELFF. The CDR3, as DNA: TGTGCCAGCAGCCCGGGACTAGCGGGTTACACCGGGGAGCTGTTTTTT.

This clonotype has just a few counts. J is TRBJ2-7 and V is TRBV5-1; D gene uncertain. Germline V lookup: CDR1 SGHRS, CDR2 YFSETQ. V gave up 3 bases and J gave up 0 bases, with 7 bases separating them. The CDR3 contains 13 residues. The CDR3 protein is CASSSYSSYEQYF. In DNA, the CDR3 is TGCGCCAGCAGCTCGTATTCCTCCTACGAGCAGTACTTC. Full variable domain (remainder filled in from reference TRBV5-1 and TRBJ2-7): KAGVTQTPRYLIKTRGQQVTLSCSPISGHRSVSWYQQTPGQGLQFLFEYFSETQRNKGNFPGRFSGRQFSNSRSEMNVSTLELGDSALYLCASSSYSSYEQYFGPGTRLTVT.

Comments on this clonotype: This sequence may be a read error, since a much larger clone differs from it by one base. As the CDR3 is not closed by the conserved phenylalanine or tryptophan, this likely results from a read error. V usage is TRBV10-3 and J usage is TRBJ2-3; D might be TRBD1 or TRBD2, each matching 5 bases. Trimming removed 10 bases from V and 2 bases from J, with 13 bases in between. Germline V lookup: CDR1 ENHRY, CDR2 SYGVKD. The CDR3 runs 13 residues. For the CDR3, the DNA is TGTGCCACTACCGGGACCGACACAGATACGCAGTATATT. It codes for CATTGTDTDTQYI.

This clonotype was counted between two and nine times. V is TRBV5-6 and J is TRBJ2-7, with D possibly TRBD2 on 7 matching bases. The V gene's germline CDR1 is SGHDT and CDR2 YYEEEE. The CDR3 has 15 amino acids. V was trimmed by 0 bases and J by 5 bases, leaving 15 bases between them. Here the CDR3 DNA reads TGTGCCAGCAGCTTGGTCGGGGGGCCCAGGGACGAGCAGTACTTC. Amino acids: CASSLVGGPRDEQYF.

This clonotype turned up a few times. This chain uses TRBV10-3 with TRBJ1-2, with a tentative D call TRBD1 (6 bases). Trimming took 2 bases from V and 6 from J, leaving 10 bases between them. Germline V gene lookup returns CDR1 ENHRY and CDR2 SYGVKD. CDR3 length equals 13 residues. The CDR3 DNA reads as TGTGCCATCAGTGAGCAACAGGGTGATGGCTACACCTTC. Its translation is CAISEQQGDGYTF.

The chain links TRBV3-1 to TRBJ2-5; D is unclear. The V end lost 0 bases, the J end lost 0 bases, and 8 bases lay between the germline ends. Germline CDR1 and CDR2: LGHDT and YNNKEL (reference sequence). CDR3 length: 15 residues. The CDR3 region is CASSQDLRNQETQYF. CDR3 coding DNA: TGTGCCAGCAGCCAAGATCTCCGGAACCAAGAGACCCAGTACTTC.

This clonotype was detected ten times or more. The rearrangement uses TRBV7-9 and TRBJ2-7; D is possibly TRBD1 or TRBD2 (5 bases each). The CDR3 runs to 13 residues. CDR1 and CDR2 (germline): SEHNR, FQNEAQ (reference sequence). V lost 5 bases, J lost 6 bases, and 14 bases lay in between. The CDR3 loop reads CASSPSPGSEQYF. As DNA, the CDR3 is TGTGCCAGCAGCCCCTCCCCAGGGAGCGAGCAGTACTTC. The full variable domain, completed using reference TRBV7-9 and TRBJ2-7, is DTGVSQNPRHKITKRGQNVTFRCDPISEHNRLYWYRQTLGQGPEFLTYFQNEAQLEKSRLLSDRFSAERPKGSFSTLEIQRTEQGDSAMYLCASSPSPGSEQYFGPGTRLTVT.

The V and J genes are TRBV12-3 or TRBV12-4 and TRBJ2-2, with D unclear. The CDR3 runs 13 residues. Trimming removed 5 bases at V and 6 bases at J, with 10 bases between. CDR3 nucleotide sequence: TGTGCCAGCAGTCCCCGGGTGGCCGGGGAGCTGTTTTTT. It specifies CASSPRVAGELFF.

The rearrangement uses TRBV20-1 and TRBJ2-1; 14 nucleotides match TRBD2. With V trimmed by 0 bases and J by 8 bases, 3 bases remained unmatched. The CDR3 covers 15 residues. The V gene's germline CDR1 is DFQATT and CDR2 SNEGSKA (reference sequence). The CDR3 spells CSAREPGLAGDEQFF. In DNA form, the CDR3 reads TGCAGTGCTAGAGAGCCGGGACTAGCGGGGGATGAGCAGTTCTTC.

This clonotype was counted at least ten times. V and J are TRBV10-3 and TRBJ2-2, with 8 bases that match TRBD1. V dropped 6 bases and J dropped 6; count of bases not matched to a gene: 9. CDR1 ENHRY and CDR2 SYGVKD come from the germline V gene. The CDR3 sequence is 15 residues long. CDR3 in DNA: TGTGCCATCAGCGGCCTGGACAGGGAGGCCGGGGAGCTGTTTTTT. Translating it yields CAISGLDREAGELFF.

The chain uses TRBV4-3 and TRBJ2-1; D is perhaps TRBD1 (6 bases). The V and J ends lost 0 bases and 3 bases respectively, with 9 bases between them. The CDR3 is made up of 15 amino acids. The germline CDR1 and CDR2 sequences are LGHNA and YSLEER. DNA of the CDR3: TGCGCCAGCAGCCAAGACCGGGGACACTACAATGAGCAGTTCTTC. Residues: CASSQDRGHYNEQFF.

CDR3 DNA sequence: TGCAGTGCAGAACCGGGACAGGGTTTCACTGAAGCTTTCTTT. Its translation is CSAEPGQGFTEAFF. The chain is built from TRBV20-1 and TRBJ1-1, with 9 positions matching TRBD1. Germline assignment: CDR1 DFQATT and CDR2 SNEGSKA (reference sequence). Losses at the gene ends were 6 bases for V and 4 bases for J; bases not matched to a gene: 9. The CDR3 is made up of 14 amino acids.

This clonotype has a count of ten or more. V usage is TRBV7-2 and J usage is TRBJ2-7, with 9 bases matching TRBD1. This CDR3 has 15 residues. CDR1 is SGHTA, CDR2 FQGNSA, per germline. V dropped 4 bases and J dropped 6; count of bases not matched to a gene: 10. DNA for the CDR3: TGTGCCAGCAGCTCCGCCGGGACAGGGAGGGTCGAGCAGTACTTC. Translating it yields CASSSAGTGRVEQYF.

This clonotype has a count of ten or more. This rearrangement joins TRBV3-1 to TRBJ1-1; 9 bases map to TRBD1. The junction had 7 bases not matched to a gene; V was cut back by 3 bases and J by 5 bases. This CDR3 is built from 15 residues. The germline V gene encodes CDR1 LGHDT and CDR2 YNNKEL (reference sequence). The DNA for the CDR3 is TGTGCCAGCAGCCACCCGGGACAGGGAGAGACTGAAGCTTTCTTT. This sequence encodes CASSHPGQGETEAFF.

This clonotype was counted ten times or more. The gene calls are TRBV18 and TRBJ1-1; D gene ambiguous. CDR3 length equals 13 residues. Trimming cost V 6 bases and J 1 base, with 9 bases left between them. Germline V lookup: CDR1 KGHSH, CDR2 LQKENI. The CDR3 sequence is CASSPNGNTEAFF. The CDR3 DNA sequence: TGTGCCAGCTCCCCAAACGGGAACACTGAAGCTTTCTTT.

The table lists this clonotype with a few counts. The rearrangement links TRBV29-1 to TRBJ2-1; 8 nucleotides align to TRBD1. Trimming cost V 4 bases and J 2 bases; bases outside gene matches: 7. Germline CDR1 and CDR2: SQVTM and ANQGSEA. This CDR3 has 15 amino acids. CDR3 in DNA: TGCAGCGTTGTGGGACAGGCCGGCGCCTACAATGAGCAGTTCTTC. Its protein is CSVVGQAGAYNEQFF.

This clonotype was detected only a few times. J is TRBJ2-7 and V is TRBV9; TRBD2 agrees at 13 bases. This CDR3 contains 15 residues. The V gene end was trimmed by 4 bases and the J gene end by 4 bases; junction bases not matched to a gene: 5. Germline V CDR1 and CDR2: SGDLS, YYNGEE. The CDR3 loop is CASSIGLAGVYEQYF. The DNA for the CDR3 is TGTGCCAGCAGCATCGGACTAGCGGGAGTGTACGAGCAGTACTTC.

This chain joins TRBV5-6 and TRBJ2-1; D is unclear. Trimming left V 2 bases short and J 0 bases short, with 9 bases between. Germline CDR1 reads SGHDT; CDR2 reads YYEEEE. The CDR3 is 15 amino acids. CDR3 amino acids: CASSFNFISYNEQFF. CDR3 nucleotides: TGTGCCAGCAGCTTTAACTTTATCTCCTACAATGAGCAGTTCTTC.

This clonotype was seen ten or more times. The DNA for the CDR3 is TGTGCCAGCAGCTTAGCGCGAACTACGAACAATGAGCAGTTCTTC. This gives the protein CASSLARTTNNEQFF. V and J are TRBV7-8 and TRBJ2-1; D unresolved. Germline CDR1 and CDR2: SGHVS and FQNEAQ. Deletions cut 0 bases from V and 5 bases from J, with 11 bases between. The CDR3 consists of 15 residues. Looking up the rest from reference TRBV7-8 and TRBJ2-1 gives the full variable domain: GAGVSQSPRYKVAKRGQDVALRCDPISGHVSLFWYQQALGQGPEFLTYFQNEAQLDKSGLPSDRFFAERPEGSVSTLKIQRTQQEDSAVYLCASSLARTTNNEQFFGPGTRLTVL.

This clonotype has just a few counts. The rearrangement links TRBV7-2 to TRBJ2-5; possible D gene TRBD1, 7 bases. This CDR3 is built from 17 residues. V lost 1 base, J lost 3 bases, and 18 bases lay in between. Looked up from germline, CDR1 is SGHTA and CDR2 is FQGNSA. The chain's CDR3 is CASSLVAGGLAKETQYF. The CDR3 nucleotides are TGTGCCAGCAGCTTAGTAGCAGGGGGTCTAGCGAAAGAGACCCAGTACTTC.

The table lists this clonotype with many counts. This rearrangement joins TRBV7-2 to TRBJ1-2; the D is unclear. Germline CDR1 SGHTA, CDR2 FQGNSA. The CDR3 totals 15 residues. V lost 5 bases, J lost 1 base, and 14 bases lay in between. The CDR3 here is CASSPRAGVNYGYTF. Written as DNA, the CDR3 is TGTGCCAGCAGCCCACGGGCAGGAGTTAACTATGGCTACACCTTC.

This chain uses TRBV7-9 with TRBJ2-7, with 7 bases matching TRBD1. Germline loops: CDR1 SEHNR, CDR2 FQNEAQ (reference sequence). The V segment lost 3 bases and the J segment 4 bases; nucleotides outside the gene matches: 3. The CDR3 loop spans 13 amino acids. The CDR3 loop reads CASSLTGKYEQYF. In DNA, the CDR3 is TGTGCCAGCAGCTTGACAGGGAAGTACGAGCAGTACTTC. Combining the CDR3 with reference TRBV7-9 and TRBJ2-7 gives the whole variable domain DTGVSQNPRHKITKRGQNVTFRCDPISEHNRLYWYRQTLGQGPEFLTYFQNEAQLEKSRLLSDRFSAERPKGSFSTLEIQRTEQGDSAMYLCASSLTGKYEQYFGPGTRLTVT.

The rearrangement joins TRBV4-3 to TRBJ2-3, with 9 bases matching TRBD2. The CDR3 sequence is 17 residues long. V shed 0 bases and J 5 bases; nucleotides not matched to a gene: 9. From germline, CDR1 is LGHNA and CDR2 YSLEER. CDR3 in amino acids: CASSQEIAGALGDTQYF. As DNA, the CDR3 is TGCGCCAGCAGCCAAGAAATAGCGGGGGCCCTTGGAGATACGCAGTATTTT.

This clonotype was observed a few times. The chain employs TRBV7-2 and TRBJ1-2, with D hard to call. V dropped 5 bases and J dropped 8 bases, with 18 bases sitting between them. Germline V gene sequence: CDR1 SGHTA, CDR2 FQGNSA. The CDR3 spans 14 residues. CDR3 sequence (DNA): TGTGCCAGCAGCCCACGCGGTGGGTCTTTGGGCTACACCTTC. The encoded protein is CASSPRGGSLGYTF.

The gene calls are TRBV24-1 and TRBJ2-7, with 7 bases matching TRBD2. CDR3 length: 16 residues. Per the germline V gene, CDR1 is KGHDR and CDR2 is SFDVKD. The junction had 18 bases not matched to a gene; V was cut back by 9 bases and J by 5 bases. CDR3 residues: CATSYGAGTKPDEQYF. The CDR3 region has the DNA TGTGCCACCTCCTACGGGGCAGGGACTAAACCTGACGAGCAGTACTTC.

This clonotype was observed a few times. In DNA form, the CDR3 reads TGTGCCATCAGTGAGTCGTTTTTCCAGGGACGGAACACTGAAGCTTTCTTT. Its translation: CAISESFFQGRNTEAFF. The rearrangement links TRBV10-3 to TRBJ1-1; D may be TRBD1 (5 bases). Trimming shortened V by 0 bases and J by 1 base, and 15 bases separated the two germline ends. From germline, CDR1 is ENHRY and CDR2 SYGVKD. The CDR3 contains 17 residues.

This clonotype was found many times. This sequence joins TRBV5-6 and TRBJ2-7; D is uncertain. The CDR3 totals 11 residues. Germline CDR1 reads SGHDT; CDR2 reads YYEEEE. Trimming left V 1 base short and J 5 bases short, with 4 bases between. The CDR3 coding sequence is TGTGCCAGCAGCTTGTTCCACGAGCAGTACTTC. This codes for CASSLFHEQYF.

The DNA for the CDR3 is TGCGCCAGCAGCGCGGGACAGGAGGGGGAAAAACTGTTTTTT. It translates to CASSAGQEGEKLFF. The chain couples TRBV5-1 to TRBJ1-4; 8 nucleotides align to TRBD1. This CDR3 has 14 amino acids. Germline-derived CDR1 and CDR2 are SGHRS and YFSETQ. V gave up 4 bases and J gave up 8 bases; unmatched junction bases: 7. The complete variable domain, with remaining parts taken from reference TRBV5-1 and TRBJ1-4, reads KAGVTQTPRYLIKTRGQQVTLSCSPISGHRSVSWYQQTPGQGLQFLFEYFSETQRNKGNFPGRFSGRQFSNSRSEMNVSTLELGDSALYLCASSAGQEGEKLFFGSGTQLSVL.